This entry concerns a single T cell receptor (beta chain). Its target is not known. This entry is derived from a study of monozygotic twins with inflammatory bowel disease. Points from the study as a whole: Those with IBD had lower TCRbeta diversity (inverse Simpson) than their healthy co-twins did. Different T cell subtypes could not be distinguished.

TCRdb reprocessed the 5' RACE reads and stores each CDR3 protein as one record, lacking DNA. The listing records 330,000 or so distinct CDR3 sequences. CDR1 MNHEY and CDR2 SVGEGT come from the germline V gene. The CDR3 runs 13 residues. This receptor was identified in a human donor with ulcerative colitis or Crohn's disease, or a healthy co-twin of an affected twin (not recorded which). Sequenced input: blood. V is TRBV6-2 or TRBV6-3 and J is TRBJ2-7; TCRdb's D call of TRBD1 is untestable without DNA. CDR3 residues: CASSRTGSHEQYF.